The T cell receptor beta chain under discussion was sequenced for a study of T-cell reconstitution after alpha-beta-depleted transplantation in children. Notes on the study in general: Several hundred graft clones that had expanded were reportedly the source of alpha-beta T cells about two months after transplant. Counts and diversity of T cells one year after transplant came mostly from newly produced T cells.

Researchers prepared the TCRbeta library using unique molecular identifiers, the study reports. TCRdb called the PCR reads again in MiXCR, with one record for every CDR3 protein. The repertoire holds around 580,000 distinct CDR3 sequences, with more than 20% as singletons. V was pared by 2 bases and J by 3 bases, with 14 bases between. Germline V CDR1 and CDR2: MNHEY, SVGAGI. The CDR3 has 15 amino acids. This clonotype was counted at least ten times. Its antigen is not identified. Sequences were derived from PBMCs, mostly from graft donor cells, sampled 360 days after TCRalphabeta/CD19-depleted stem cell transplant. The sequence came from a boy in the first two years of life who had a stem cell transplant for acute myeloid leukemia, so the T cells may come from the graft donor. The chain couples TRBV6-5 to TRBJ2-7; D tentatively reads TRBD1 or TRBD2 (5 bases each). Here the CDR3 reads CASSYVGDRYYEQYF. The CDR3 region has the DNA TGTGCCAGCAGTTACGTGGGGGACCGGTACTACGAGCAGTACTTC.